This TCR beta chain stems from a study of blood T cell repertoires in COVID-19. Study details: There were acute and convalescent COVID-19 samples, and they came from the United States, Italy and Spain.

The CDR3 loop spans 14 amino acids. Germline-derived CDR1 and CDR2 are SGDLS and YYNGEE. Trimming took 3 bases from V and 2 from J, leaving 10 bases between them. TCRdb keeps only in-frame clones here, not all; method: immunoSEQ multiplex PCR. The sample has hundreds of thousands of clones, 70% to 90% seen once; the top ten hold 0.87%. The genes are TRBV9 and TRBJ2-3, with D hard to call. Sequencing used PBMCs or T cells enriched from blood (not recorded which). The sequence was collected from a man over 45 who had been exposed to COVID-19. The CDR3 spells CASSDGLLTDTQYF. CDR3 in DNA: TGTGCCAGCAGCGATGGTCTACTCACAGATACGCAGTATTTT. Full variable domain (rest looked up from reference TRBV9 and TRBJ2-3): DSGVTQTPKHLITATGQRVTLRCSPRSGDLSVYWYQQSLDQGLQFLIQYYNGEERAKGNILERFSAQQFPDLHSELNLSSLELGDSALYFCASSDGLLTDTQYFGPGTRLTVL.